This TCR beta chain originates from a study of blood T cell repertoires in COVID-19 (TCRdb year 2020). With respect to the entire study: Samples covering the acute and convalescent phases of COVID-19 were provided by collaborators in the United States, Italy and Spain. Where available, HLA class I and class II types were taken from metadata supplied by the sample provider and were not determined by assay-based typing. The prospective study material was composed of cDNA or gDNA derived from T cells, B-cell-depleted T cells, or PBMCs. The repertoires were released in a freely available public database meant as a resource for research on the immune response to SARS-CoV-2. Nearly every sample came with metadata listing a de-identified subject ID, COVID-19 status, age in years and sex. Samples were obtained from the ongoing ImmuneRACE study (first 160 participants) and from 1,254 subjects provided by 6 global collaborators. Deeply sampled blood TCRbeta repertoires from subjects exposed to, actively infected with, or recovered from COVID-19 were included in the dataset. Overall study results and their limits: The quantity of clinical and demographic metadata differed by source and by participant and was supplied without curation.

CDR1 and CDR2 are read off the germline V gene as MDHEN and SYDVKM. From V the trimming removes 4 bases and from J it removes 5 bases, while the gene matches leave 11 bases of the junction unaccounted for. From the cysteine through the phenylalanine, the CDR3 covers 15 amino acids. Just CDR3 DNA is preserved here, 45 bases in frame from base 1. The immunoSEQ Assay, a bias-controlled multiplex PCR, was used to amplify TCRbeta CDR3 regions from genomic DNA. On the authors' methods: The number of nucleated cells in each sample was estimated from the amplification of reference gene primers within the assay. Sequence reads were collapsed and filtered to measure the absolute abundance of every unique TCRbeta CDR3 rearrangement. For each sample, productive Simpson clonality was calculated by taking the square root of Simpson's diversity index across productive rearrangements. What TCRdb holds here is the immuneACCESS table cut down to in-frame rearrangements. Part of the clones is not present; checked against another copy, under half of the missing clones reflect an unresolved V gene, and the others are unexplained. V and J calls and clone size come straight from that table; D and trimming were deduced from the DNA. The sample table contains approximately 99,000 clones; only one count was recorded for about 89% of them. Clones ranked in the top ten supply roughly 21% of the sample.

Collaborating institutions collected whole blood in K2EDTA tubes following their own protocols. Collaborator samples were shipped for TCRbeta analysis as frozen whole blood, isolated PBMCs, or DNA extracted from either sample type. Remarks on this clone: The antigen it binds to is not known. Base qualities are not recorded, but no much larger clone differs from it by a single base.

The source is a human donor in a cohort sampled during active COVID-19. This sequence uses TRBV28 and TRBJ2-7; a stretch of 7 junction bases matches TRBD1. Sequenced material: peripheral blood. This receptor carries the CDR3 CASSSDVAGGDEQYF. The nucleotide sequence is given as TGTGCCAGCAGTTCGGACGTGGCAGGGGGTGACGAGCAGTACTTC.